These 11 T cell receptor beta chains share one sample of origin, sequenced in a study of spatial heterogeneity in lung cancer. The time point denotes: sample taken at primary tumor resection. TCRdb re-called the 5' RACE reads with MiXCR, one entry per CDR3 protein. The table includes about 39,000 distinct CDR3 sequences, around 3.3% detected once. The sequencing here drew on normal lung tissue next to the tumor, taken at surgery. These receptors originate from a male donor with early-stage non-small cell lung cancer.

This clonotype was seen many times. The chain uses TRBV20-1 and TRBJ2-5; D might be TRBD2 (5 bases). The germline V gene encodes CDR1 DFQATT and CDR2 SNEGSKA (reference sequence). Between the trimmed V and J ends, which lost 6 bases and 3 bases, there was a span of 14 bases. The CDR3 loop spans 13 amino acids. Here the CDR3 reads CSAEGVNKETQYF. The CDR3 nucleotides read TGCAGTGCAGAGGGAGTGAATAAAGAGACCCAGTACTTC.

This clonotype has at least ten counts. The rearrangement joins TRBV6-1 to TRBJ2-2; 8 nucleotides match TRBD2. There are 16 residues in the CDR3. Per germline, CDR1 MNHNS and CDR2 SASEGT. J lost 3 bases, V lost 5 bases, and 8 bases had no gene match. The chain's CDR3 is CASSTNPGGDTGELFF. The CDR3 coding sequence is TGTGCCAGCAGTACCAACCCCGGGGGGGACACCGGGGAGCTGTTTTTT.

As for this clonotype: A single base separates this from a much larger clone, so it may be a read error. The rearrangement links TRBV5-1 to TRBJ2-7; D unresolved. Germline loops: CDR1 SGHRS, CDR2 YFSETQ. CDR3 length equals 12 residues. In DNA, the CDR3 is TGCGCCTGCAGCTTGGGTGGACCCGAGCAGTACTTC. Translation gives CACSLGGPEQYF.

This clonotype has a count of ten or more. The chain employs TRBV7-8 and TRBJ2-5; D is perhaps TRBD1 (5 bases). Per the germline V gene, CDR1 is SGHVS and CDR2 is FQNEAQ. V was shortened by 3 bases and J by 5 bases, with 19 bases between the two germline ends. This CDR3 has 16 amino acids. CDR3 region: CASSFSGAREPETQYF. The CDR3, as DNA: TGTGCCAGCAGCTTCTCTGGGGCCAGAGAACCGGAGACCCAGTACTTC.

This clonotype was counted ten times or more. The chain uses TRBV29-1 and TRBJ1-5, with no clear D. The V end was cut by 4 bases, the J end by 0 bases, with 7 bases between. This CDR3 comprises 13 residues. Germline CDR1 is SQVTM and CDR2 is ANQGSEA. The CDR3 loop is CSVGSNSNQPQHF. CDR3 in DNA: TGCAGCGTTGGCAGCAATAGCAATCAGCCCCAGCATTTT.

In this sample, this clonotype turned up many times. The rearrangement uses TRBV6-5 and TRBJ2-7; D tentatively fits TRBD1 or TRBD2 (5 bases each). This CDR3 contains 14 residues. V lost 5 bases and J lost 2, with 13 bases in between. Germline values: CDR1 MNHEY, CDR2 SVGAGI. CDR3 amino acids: CASSRGPQTYEQYF. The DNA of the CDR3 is TGTGCCAGCAGTAGGGGACCGCAAACCTACGAGCAGTACTTC.

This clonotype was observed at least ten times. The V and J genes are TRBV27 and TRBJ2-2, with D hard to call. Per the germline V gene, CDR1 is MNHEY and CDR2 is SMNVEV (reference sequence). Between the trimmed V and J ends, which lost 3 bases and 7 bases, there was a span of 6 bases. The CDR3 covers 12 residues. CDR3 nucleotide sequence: TGTGCCAGCAGTTTGGGAATCGGGGAGCTGTTTTTT. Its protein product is CASSLGIGELFF.

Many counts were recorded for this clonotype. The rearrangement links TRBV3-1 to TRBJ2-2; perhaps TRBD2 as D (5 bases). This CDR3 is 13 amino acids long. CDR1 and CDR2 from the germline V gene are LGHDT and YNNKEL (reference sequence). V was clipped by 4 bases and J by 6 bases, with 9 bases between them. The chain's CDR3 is CASSPLAAGELFF. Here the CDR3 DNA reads TGTGCCAGCAGCCCCCTAGCCGCCGGGGAGCTGTTTTTT.

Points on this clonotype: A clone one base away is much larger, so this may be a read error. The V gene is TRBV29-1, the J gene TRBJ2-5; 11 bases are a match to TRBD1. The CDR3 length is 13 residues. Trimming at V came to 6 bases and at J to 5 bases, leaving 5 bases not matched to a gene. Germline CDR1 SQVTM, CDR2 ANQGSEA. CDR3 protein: CSVPGQGGETQYF. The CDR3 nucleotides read TGCAGCGTCCCGGGACAGGGGGGTGAGACCCAGTACTTC.

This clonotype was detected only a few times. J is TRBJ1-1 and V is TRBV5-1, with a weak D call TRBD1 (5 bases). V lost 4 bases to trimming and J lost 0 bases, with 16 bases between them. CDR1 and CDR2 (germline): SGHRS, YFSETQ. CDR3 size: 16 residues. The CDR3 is CASSPLERGVNTEAFF. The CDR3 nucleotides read TGCGCCAGCAGCCCGTTAGAACGGGGGGTGAACACTGAAGCTTTCTTT. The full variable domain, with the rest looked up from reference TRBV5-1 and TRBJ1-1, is KAGVTQTPRYLIKTRGQQVTLSCSPISGHRSVSWYQQTPGQGLQFLFEYFSETQRNKGNFPGRFSGRQFSNSRSEMNVSTLELGDSALYLCASSPLERGVNTEAFFGQGTRLTVV.

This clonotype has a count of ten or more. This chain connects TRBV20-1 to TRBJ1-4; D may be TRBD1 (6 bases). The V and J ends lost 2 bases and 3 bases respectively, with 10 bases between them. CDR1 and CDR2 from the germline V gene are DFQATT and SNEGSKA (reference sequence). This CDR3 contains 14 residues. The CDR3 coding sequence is TGCAGTGCTAGAACGGGGGCGGCTAATGAAAAACTGTTTTTT. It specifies CSARTGAANEKLFF.